The text below deals with one T cell receptor (beta chain). This record comes from a study of control samples from healthy donors and cancer patients. The ends lost 5 bases at V and 4 bases at J; junction bases unmatched: 6. This CDR3 comprises 16 residues. Germline CDR1 SGHTA, CDR2 FQGNSA. TCRdb keeps only in-frame clones here, not all; method: immunoSEQ multiplex PCR. The sample shows around 130,000 clones, around 89% of them seen only once. This chain uses TRBV7-2 with TRBJ1-6; 9 nucleotides match TRBD1. The receptor comes from a man aged 45-65 years in good health. Sample: blood. The CDR3 coding sequence is TGTGCCAGCAGCCTACAGGGGGCGGATTATAATTCACCCCTCCACTTT. This translates into CASSLQGADYNSPLHF.